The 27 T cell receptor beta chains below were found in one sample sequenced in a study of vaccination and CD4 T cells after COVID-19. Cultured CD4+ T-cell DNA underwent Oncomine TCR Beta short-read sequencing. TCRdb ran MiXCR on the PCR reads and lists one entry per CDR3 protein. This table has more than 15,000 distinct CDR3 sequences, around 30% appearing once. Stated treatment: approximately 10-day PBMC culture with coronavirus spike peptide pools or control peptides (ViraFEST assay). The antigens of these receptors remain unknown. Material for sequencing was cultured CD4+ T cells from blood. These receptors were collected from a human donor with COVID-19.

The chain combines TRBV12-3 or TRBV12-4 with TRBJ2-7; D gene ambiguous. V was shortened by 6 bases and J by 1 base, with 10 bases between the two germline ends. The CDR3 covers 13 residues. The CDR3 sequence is CASSSQNSYEQYF. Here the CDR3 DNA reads TGTGCCAGCAGCTCCCAGAATTCCTACGAGCAGTACTTC.

Written as DNA, the CDR3 is TGTGCCAGCAGCCAAGAACGAGGAATTTCACCCCTCCACTTT. It translates to CASSQERGISPLHF. V and J are TRBV4-2 and TRBJ1-6, with D unclear. The V and J ends lost 0 bases and 9 bases respectively, with 9 bases between them. Germline V CDR1 and CDR2: LGHNA, YNFKEQ. The CDR3 is 14 amino acids.

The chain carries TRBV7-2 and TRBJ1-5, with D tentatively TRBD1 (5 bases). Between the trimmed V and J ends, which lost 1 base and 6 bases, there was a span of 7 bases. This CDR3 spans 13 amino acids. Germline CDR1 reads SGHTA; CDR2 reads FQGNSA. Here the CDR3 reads CTSSLDGGQPQHF. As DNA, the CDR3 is TGTACCAGCAGCTTAGATGGGGGTCAGCCCCAGCATTTT.

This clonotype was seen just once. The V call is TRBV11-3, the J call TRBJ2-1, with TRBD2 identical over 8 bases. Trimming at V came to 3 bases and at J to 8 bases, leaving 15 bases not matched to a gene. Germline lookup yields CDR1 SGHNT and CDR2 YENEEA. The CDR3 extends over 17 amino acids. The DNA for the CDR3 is TGTGCCAGCAGCTTGGGTAAACGGGGGGGTCCGTTGGATGAGCAGTTCTTC. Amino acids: CASSLGKRGGPLDEQFF. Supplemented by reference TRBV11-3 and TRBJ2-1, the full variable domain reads EAGVVQSPRYKIIEKKQPVAFWCNPISGHNTLYWYLQNLGQGPELLIRYENEEAVDDSQLPKDRFSAERLKGVDSTLKIQPAELGDSAVYLCASSLGKRGGPLDEQFFGPGTRLTVL.

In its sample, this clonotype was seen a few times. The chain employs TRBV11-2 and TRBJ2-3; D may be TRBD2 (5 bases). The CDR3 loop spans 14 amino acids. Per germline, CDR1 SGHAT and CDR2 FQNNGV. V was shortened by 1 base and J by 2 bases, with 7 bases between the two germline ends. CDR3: CASSLAGSTDTQYF. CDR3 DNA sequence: TGTGCCAGCAGCTTAGCGGGATCCACAGATACGCAGTATTTT.

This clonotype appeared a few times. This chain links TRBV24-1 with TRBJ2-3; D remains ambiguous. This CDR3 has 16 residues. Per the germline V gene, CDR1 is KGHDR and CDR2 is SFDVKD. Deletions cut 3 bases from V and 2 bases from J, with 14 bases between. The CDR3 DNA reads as TGTGCCACCAGTGATCCGGACCCCATCGCCACAGATACGCAGTATTTT. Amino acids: CATSDPDPIATDTQYF.

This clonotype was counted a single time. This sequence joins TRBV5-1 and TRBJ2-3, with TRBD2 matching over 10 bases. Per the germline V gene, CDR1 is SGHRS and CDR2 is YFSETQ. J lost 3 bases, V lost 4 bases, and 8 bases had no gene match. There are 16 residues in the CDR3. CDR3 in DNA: TGCGCCAGCAGCCCGAGGGCTAGCGGGGGTACAGATACGCAGTATTTT. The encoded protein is CASSPRASGGTDTQYF.

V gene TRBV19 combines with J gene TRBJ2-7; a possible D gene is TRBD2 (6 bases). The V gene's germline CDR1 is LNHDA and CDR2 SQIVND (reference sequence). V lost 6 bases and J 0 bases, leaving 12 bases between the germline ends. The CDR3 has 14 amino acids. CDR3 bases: TGTGCCAGTAGAAAAAGGACTAACTCCTACGAGCAGTACTTC. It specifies CASRKRTNSYEQYF.

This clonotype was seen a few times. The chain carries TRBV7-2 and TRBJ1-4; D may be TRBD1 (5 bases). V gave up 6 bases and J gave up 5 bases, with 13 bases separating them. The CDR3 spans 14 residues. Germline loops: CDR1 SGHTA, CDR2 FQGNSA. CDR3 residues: CASRAGTVNEKLFF. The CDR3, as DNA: TGTGCCAGCAGGGCCGGGACGGTGAATGAAAAACTGTTTTTT. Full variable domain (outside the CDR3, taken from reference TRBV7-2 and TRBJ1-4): GAGVSQSPSNKVTEKGKDVELRCDPISGHTALYWYRQSLGQGLEFLIYFQGNSAPDKSGLPSDRFSAERTGGSVSTLTIQRTQQEDSAVYLCASRAGTVNEKLFFGSGTQLSVL.

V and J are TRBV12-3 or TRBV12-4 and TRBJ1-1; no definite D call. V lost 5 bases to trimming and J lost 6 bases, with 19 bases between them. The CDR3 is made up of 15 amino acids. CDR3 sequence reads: CASSPLGGRTSEAFF. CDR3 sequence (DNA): TGTGCCAGCAGTCCTTTGGGAGGGCGGACTTCTGAAGCTTTCTTT.

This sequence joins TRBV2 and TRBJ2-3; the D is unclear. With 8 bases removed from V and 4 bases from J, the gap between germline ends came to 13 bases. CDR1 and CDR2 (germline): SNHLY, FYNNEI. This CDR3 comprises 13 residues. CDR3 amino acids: CASSLVRADTQYF. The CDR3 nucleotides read TGTGCCAGCTCGCTCGTCCGGGCAGATACGCAGTATTTT.

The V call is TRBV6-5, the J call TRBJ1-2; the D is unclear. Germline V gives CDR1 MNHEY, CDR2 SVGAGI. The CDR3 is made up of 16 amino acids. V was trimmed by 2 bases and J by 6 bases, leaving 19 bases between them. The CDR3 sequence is CASSYHGSKGVNGYTF. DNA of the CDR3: TGTGCCAGCAGTTACCACGGGTCTAAGGGAGTTAATGGCTACACCTTC.

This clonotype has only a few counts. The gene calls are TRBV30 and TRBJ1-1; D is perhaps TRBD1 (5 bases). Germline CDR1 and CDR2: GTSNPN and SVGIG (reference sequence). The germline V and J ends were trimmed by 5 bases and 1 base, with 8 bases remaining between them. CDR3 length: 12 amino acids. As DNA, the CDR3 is TGTGCCTGGCTACAGGAGAACACTGAAGCTTTCTTT. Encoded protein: CAWLQENTEAFF.

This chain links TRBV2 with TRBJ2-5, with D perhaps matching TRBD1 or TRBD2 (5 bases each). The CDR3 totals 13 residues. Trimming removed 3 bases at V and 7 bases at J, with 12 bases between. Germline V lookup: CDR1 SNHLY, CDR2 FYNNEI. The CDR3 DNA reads TGTGCCAGCAGTGACCCGGGACCTAGGACCCAGTACTTC. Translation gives CASSDPGPRTQYF.

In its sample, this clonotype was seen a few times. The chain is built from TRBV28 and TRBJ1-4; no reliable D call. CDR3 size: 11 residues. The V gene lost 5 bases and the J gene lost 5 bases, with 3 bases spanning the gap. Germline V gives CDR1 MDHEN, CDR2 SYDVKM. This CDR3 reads CASSTNEKLFF. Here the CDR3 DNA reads TGTGCCAGCAGTACCAATGAAAAACTGTTTTTT.

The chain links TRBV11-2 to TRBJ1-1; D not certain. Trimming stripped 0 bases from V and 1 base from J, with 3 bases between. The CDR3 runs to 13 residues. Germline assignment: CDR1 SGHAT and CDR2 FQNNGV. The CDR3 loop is CASSLDPNTEAFF. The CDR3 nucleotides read TGTGCCAGCAGCTTAGACCCGAACACTGAAGCTTTCTTT. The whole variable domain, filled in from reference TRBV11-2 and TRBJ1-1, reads EAGVAQSPRYKIIEKRQSVAFWCNPISGHATLYWYQQILGQGPKLLIQFQNNGVVDDSQLPKDRFSAERLKGVDSTLKIQPAKLEDSAVYLCASSLDPNTEAFFGQGTRLTVV.

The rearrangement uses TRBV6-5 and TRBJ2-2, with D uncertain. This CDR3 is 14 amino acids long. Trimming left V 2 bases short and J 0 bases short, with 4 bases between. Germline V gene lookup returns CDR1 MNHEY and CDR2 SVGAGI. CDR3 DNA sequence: TGTGCCAGCAGTTACGGGCCGAACACCGGGGAGCTGTTTTTT. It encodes CASSYGPNTGELFF.

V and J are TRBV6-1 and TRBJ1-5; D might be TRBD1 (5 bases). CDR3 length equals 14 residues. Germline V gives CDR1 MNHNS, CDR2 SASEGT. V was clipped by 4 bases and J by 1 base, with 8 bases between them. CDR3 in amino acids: CASSADRSNQPQHF. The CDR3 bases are TGTGCCAGCAGTGCCGACAGAAGCAATCAGCCCCAGCATTTT.

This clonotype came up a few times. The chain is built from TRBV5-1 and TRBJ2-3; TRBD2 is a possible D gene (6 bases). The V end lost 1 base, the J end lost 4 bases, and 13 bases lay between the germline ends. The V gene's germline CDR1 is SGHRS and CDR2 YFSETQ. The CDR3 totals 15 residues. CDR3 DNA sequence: TGCGCCAGCAGCTTGCGGGGGTTGTTGCCAGATACGCAGTATTTT. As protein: CASSLRGLLPDTQYF. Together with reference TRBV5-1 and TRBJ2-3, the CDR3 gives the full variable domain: KAGVTQTPRYLIKTRGQQVTLSCSPISGHRSVSWYQQTPGQGLQFLFEYFSETQRNKGNFPGRFSGRQFSNSRSEMNVSTLELGDSALYLCASSLRGLLPDTQYFGPGTRLTVL.

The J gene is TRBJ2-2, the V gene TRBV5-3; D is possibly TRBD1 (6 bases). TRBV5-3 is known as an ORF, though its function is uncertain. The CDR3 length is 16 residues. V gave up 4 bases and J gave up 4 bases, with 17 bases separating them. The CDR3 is CARSGSQGLTTGELFF. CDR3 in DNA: TGTGCCAGAAGCGGATCACAGGGCCTCACCACCGGGGAGCTGTTTTTT.

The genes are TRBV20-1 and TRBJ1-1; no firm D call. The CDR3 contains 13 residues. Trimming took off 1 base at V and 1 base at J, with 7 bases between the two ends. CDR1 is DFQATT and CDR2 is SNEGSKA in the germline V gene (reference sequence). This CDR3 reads CSARADGNTEAFF. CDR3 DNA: TGCAGTGCTAGAGCAGACGGGAACACTGAAGCTTTCTTT.

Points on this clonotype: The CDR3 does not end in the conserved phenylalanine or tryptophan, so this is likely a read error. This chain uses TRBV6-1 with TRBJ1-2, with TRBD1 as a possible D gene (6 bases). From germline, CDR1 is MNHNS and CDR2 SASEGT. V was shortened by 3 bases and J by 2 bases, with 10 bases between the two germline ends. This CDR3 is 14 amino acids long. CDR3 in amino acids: CASSDPQGNYGYTL. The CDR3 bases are TGTGCCAGCAGTGATCCCCAGGGGAACTATGGCTACACCCTC.

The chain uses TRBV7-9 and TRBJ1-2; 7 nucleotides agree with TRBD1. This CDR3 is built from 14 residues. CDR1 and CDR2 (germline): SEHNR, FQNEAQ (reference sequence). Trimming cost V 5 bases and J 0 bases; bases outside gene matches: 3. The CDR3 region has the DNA TGTGCCAGCAGCAGGGGACAGACTAACTATGGCTACACCTTC. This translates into CASSRGQTNYGYTF. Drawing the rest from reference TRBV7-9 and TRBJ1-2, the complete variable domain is DTGVSQNPRHKITKRGQNVTFRCDPISEHNRLYWYRQTLGQGPEFLTYFQNEAQLEKSRLLSDRFSAERPKGSFSTLEIQRTEQGDSAMYLCASSRGQTNYGYTFGSGTRLTVV.

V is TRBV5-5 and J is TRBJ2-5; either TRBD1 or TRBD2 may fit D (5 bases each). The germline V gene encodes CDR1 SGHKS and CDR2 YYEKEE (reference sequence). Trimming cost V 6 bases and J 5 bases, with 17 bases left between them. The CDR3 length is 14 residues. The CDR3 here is CASNQGRILETQYF. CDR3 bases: TGTGCCAGCAATCAGGGACGGATCTTGGAGACCCAGTACTTC.

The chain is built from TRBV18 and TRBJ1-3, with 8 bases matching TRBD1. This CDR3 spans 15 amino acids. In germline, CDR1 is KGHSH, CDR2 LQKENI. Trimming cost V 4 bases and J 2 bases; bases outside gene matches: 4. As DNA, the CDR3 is TGTGCCAGCTCACTAAACAGGGGGACTGGAAACACCATATATTTT. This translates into CASSLNRGTGNTIYF. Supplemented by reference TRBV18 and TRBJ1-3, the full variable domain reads NAGVMQNPRHLVRRRGQEARLRCSPMKGHSHVYWYRQLPEEGLKFMVYLQKENIIDESGMPKERFSAEFPKEGPSILRIQQVVRGDSAAYFCASSLNRGTGNTIYFGEGSWLTVV.

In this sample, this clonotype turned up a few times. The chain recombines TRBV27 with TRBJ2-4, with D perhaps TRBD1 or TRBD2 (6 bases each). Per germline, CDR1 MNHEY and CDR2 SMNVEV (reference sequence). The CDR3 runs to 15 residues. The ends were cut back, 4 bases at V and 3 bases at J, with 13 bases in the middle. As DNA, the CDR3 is TGTGCCAGCAGTTCGCATGAGGGGGGCAAAAACATTCAGTACTTC. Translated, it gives CASSSHEGGKNIQYF.

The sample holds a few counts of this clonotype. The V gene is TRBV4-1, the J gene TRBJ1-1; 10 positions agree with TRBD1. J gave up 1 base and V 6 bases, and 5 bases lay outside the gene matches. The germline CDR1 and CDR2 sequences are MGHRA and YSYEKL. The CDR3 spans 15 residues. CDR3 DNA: TGCGCCAGCAGGAGGACAGGGGGGGAGAACACTGAAGCTTTCTTT. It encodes CASRRTGGENTEAFF.